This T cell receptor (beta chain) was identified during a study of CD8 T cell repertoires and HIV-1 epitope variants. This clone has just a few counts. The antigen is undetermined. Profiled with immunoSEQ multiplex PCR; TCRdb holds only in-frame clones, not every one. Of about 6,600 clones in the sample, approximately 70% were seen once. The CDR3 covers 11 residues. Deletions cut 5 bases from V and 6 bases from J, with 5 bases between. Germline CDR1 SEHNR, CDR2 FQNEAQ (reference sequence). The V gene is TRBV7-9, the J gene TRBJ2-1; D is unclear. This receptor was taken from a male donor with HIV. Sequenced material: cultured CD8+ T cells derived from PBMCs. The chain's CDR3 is CASSGLNEQFF. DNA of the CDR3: TGTGCCAGCAGCGGTCTCAATGAGCAGTTCTTC. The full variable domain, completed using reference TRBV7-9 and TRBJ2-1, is DTGVSQNPRHKITKRGQNVTFRCDPISEHNRLYWYRQTLGQGPEFLTYFQNEAQLEKSRLLSDRFSAERPKGSFSTLEIQRTEQGDSAMYLCASSGLNEQFFGPGTRLTVL.